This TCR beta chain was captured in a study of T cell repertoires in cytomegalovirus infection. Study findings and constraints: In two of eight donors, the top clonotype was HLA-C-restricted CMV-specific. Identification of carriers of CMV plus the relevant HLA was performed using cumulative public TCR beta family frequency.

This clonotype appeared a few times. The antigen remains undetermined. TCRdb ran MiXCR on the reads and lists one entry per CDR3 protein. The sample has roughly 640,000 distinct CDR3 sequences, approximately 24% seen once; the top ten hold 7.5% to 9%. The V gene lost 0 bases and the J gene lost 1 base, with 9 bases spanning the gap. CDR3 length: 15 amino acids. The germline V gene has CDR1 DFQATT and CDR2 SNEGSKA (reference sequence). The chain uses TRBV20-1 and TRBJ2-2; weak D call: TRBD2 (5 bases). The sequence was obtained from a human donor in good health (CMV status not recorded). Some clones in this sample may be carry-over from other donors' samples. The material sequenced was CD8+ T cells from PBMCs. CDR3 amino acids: CSAREREENTGELFF. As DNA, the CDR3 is TGCAGTGCTAGAGAACGGGAAGAGAACACCGGGGAGCTGTTTTTT.